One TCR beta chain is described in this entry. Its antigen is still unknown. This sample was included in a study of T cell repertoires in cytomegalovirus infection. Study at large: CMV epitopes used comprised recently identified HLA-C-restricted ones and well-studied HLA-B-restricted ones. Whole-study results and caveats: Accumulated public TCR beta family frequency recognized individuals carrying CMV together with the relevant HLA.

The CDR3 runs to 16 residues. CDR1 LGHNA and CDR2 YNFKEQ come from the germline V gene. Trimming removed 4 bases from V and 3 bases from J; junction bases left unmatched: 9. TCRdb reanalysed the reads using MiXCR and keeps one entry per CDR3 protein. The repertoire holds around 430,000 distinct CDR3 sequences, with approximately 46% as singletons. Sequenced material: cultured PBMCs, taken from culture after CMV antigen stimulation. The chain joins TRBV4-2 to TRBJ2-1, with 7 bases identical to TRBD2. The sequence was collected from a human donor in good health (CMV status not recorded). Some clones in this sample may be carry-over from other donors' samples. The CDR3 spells CASSLGAAGDYNEQFF. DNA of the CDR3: TGTGCCAGCAGCCTAGGGGCTGCGGGGGACTACAATGAGCAGTTCTTC.